This TCR beta chain was documented in a study of T cell repertoires in cytomegalovirus infection. Study context: Both a matching HLA type and CMV infection were indicated by public TCR beta signatures. Findings and limits, study-wide: Within the response measured ex vivo, HLA-C-restricted CMV-specific TCR beta clonotypes were dominant. Cumulative public TCR beta family frequency identified carriers of CMV plus the relevant HLA.

The CDR3 loop spans 15 amino acids. V was pared by 2 bases and J by 6 bases, with 17 bases between. Per the germline V gene, CDR1 is MNHEY and CDR2 is SVGEGT. TCRdb reprocessed the reads via MiXCR and lists one record per CDR3 protein. Among about 400,000 distinct CDR3 sequences listed, around 18% were seen once. Details on this clonotype: No antigen is known for it.

The V gene is TRBV6-2 or TRBV6-3, the J gene TRBJ2-7; TRBD1 is a possible D gene (5 bases). The source is a human donor in good health (CMV status not recorded). Some clones in this sample may be carry-over from other donors' samples. Material for sequencing was PBMCs. Here the CDR3 reads CASSYRHPSQGEQYF. The CDR3 coding sequence is TGTGCCAGCAGTTACAGGCACCCCAGCCAGGGCGAGCAGTACTTC.